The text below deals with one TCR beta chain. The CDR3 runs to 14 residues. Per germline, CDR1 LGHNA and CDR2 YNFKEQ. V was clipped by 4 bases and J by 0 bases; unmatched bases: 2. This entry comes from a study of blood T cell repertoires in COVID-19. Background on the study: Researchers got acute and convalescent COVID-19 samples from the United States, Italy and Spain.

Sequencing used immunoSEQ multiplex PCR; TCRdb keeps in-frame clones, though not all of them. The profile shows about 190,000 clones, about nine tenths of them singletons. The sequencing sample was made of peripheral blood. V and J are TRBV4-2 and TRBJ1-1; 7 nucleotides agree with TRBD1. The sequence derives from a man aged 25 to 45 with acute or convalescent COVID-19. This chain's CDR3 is CASSRDSMNTEAFF. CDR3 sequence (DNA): TGTGCCAGCAGCCGGGACAGTATGAACACTGAAGCTTTCTTT.